A single sample is the source of the 6 T cell receptor beta chains below, sequenced in a study of a mutant IDH1 vaccine in newly diagnosed glioma. As for time point: week 35, safety follow-up. Each dose of the vaccine consisted of 300 ug of mutant IDH1 20-mer peptide, with topical imiquimod. The repertoire was sequenced with immunoSEQ multiplex PCR; TCRdb's copy has only in-frame clones and lacks some. The sample has 60,000 to 65,000 clones; 81% are singletons. No antigen has been assigned to these receptors. The specimen comprised PBMCs, sampled from a glioma patient whose treatment included an IDH1 peptide vaccine. These receptors all come from a man aged 35-49 years with glioma.

The J gene is TRBJ1-2, the V gene TRBV5-1; D call uncertain. From germline, CDR1 is SGHRS and CDR2 YFSETQ. The CDR3 covers 13 residues. Between the trimmed V and J ends, which lost 4 bases and 4 bases, there was a span of 11 bases. The DNA for the CDR3 is TGCGCCAGCAGCGTGGACGTGGGCTATGGCTACACCTTC. This codes for CASSVDVGYGYTF.

The chain combines TRBV18 with TRBJ2-5; 8 nucleotides agree with TRBD1. Germline lookup yields CDR1 KGHSH and CDR2 LQKENI. The V gene end was trimmed by 9 bases and the J gene end by 5 bases; junction bases not matched to a gene: 5. The CDR3 is made up of 12 amino acids. The CDR3, as DNA: TGTGCCAGTTCCCGGACAGGGGAGACCCAGTACTTC. Translation: CASSRTGETQYF.

The V call is TRBV6-5, the J call TRBJ2-7; a possible D gene is TRBD1 (6 bases). The CDR3 loop spans 14 amino acids. V lost 2 bases and J 2 bases, leaving 10 bases between the germline ends. Germline-derived CDR1 and CDR2 are MNHEY and SVGAGI. The CDR3 reads CASSYAQGPYEQYF. The CDR3, as DNA: TGTGCCAGCAGTTACGCACAGGGCCCCTACGAGCAGTACTTC.

V is TRBV11-2 and J is TRBJ1-4; the D gene is possibly TRBD1 (6 bases). CDR3 length: 16 residues. The V end lost 5 bases, the J end lost 0 bases, and 13 bases lay between the germline ends. The germline V gene has CDR1 SGHAT and CDR2 FQNNGV. The DNA of the CDR3 is TGTGCCAGCAGCGAAGTGACAGGAACAACTAATGAAAAACTGTTTTTT. Encoded protein: CASSEVTGTTNEKLFF.

The chain is built from TRBV27 and TRBJ2-1; no clear D. Trimming stripped 5 bases from V and 4 bases from J, with 15 bases between. CDR1 and CDR2 (germline): MNHEY, SMNVEV (reference sequence). This CDR3 region has 15 residues. The chain's CDR3 is CASSISPRRYNEQFF. Here the CDR3 DNA reads TGTGCCAGCAGTATAAGCCCTCGACGGTACAATGAGCAGTTCTTC.

The gene calls are TRBV5-3 and TRBJ1-1; perhaps TRBD1 as D (5 bases). TRBV5-3 is recorded as an ORF, its role being uncertain. CDR3 size: 12 residues. Trimming took 3 bases from V and 5 from J, leaving 8 bases between them. CDR3 sequence: CARSWDGTEAFF. Written as DNA, the CDR3 is TGTGCCAGAAGCTGGGACGGGACTGAAGCTTTCTTT.